This T cell receptor (beta chain) was captured by sequencing in a study of blood T cell repertoires in COVID-19. Sequencing used immunoSEQ multiplex PCR; TCRdb keeps in-frame clones, though not all of them. The sample includes approximately 99,000 clones, about 87% of them seen just once. The clonotype comes from a human donor in a cohort sampled during active COVID-19. Sequencing used peripheral blood.

The CDR3 DNA reads as TGTGCCAGCAGCCAAGAAAGCGGGACAGGGCGCAATTACTTC. The encoded protein is CASSQESGTGRNYF. This sequence joins TRBV3-1 (or the pseudogene TRBV3-2) and TRBJ2-7; 9 bases line up with TRBD1. This CDR3 has 14 residues. Looked up from germline, CDR1 is LGHDT and CDR2 is YNNKEL (reference sequence). Trimming removed 0 bases from V and 13 bases from J; junction bases left unmatched: 10.